These T cell receptor beta chains were read from a single sample in a study of identical twins. TCRdb called the 5' RACE reads again in MiXCR, with one record for every CDR3 protein. The sample includes around 680,000 distinct CDR3 sequences, 8.6% of them seen just once. The sample was also linked to a second study, of yellow fever vaccine responses in identical twins.

Sequencing was performed on PBMCs. These receptors all stem from a woman younger than 35 in good health. The CDR3 runs from the conserved cysteine through the conserved F or W. The D gene is left open where the match is weak. Some rows mark clone size as missing; the rest say once, few, many or name a class of expanded clone.

j_call: TRBJ2-7
d_call: -
v_call: TRBV15
clone_size: few
cdr3_nt: TGTGCCACCAGCAGAGATCGTTCCCTGGCCTACGAGCAGTACTTC
cdr3_aa: CATSRDRSLAYEQYF

j_call: TRBJ2-3
d_call: TRBD2
v_call: TRBV3-1
clone_size: -
cdr3_nt: TGTGCCAGCAGCCCCGGGACTAGCGGGAGGGCGATCACAGATACGCAGTATTTT
cdr3_aa: CASSPGTSGRAITDTQYF

j_call: TRBJ2-3
d_call: TRBD2
v_call: TRBV5-1
clone_size: few
cdr3_nt: TGCGCCAGCAGTCCCGGAGAAGCGGGAGTCACAGATACGCAGTATTTT
cdr3_aa: CASSPGEAGVTDTQYF

j_call: TRBJ2-5
d_call: TRBD2
v_call: TRBV27
clone_size: -
cdr3_nt: TGTGCCAGCAGTTTTCTCGGGACTAGCGGGAGGGGAGAGACCCAGTACTTC
cdr3_aa: CASSFLGTSGRGETQYF

j_call: TRBJ2-1
d_call: -
v_call: TRBV11-2
clone_size: few
cdr3_nt: TGTGCCAGCAGCTCCGGGACTGATTCCTCCTACAATGAGCAGTTCTTC
cdr3_aa: CASSSGTDSSYNEQFF

j_call: TRBJ2-1
d_call: TRBD2
v_call: TRBV13
clone_size: -
cdr3_nt: TGTGCCAGCAGCTTAGGCCCGTCGGGGGGACTGACCTACAATGAGCAGTTCTTC
cdr3_aa: CASSLGPSGGLTYNEQFF

j_call: TRBJ2-2
d_call: -
v_call: TRBV4-3
clone_size: -
cdr3_nt: TGCGCCAGCAGCCAAGATAAATGGACAGACACCGGGGAGCTGTTTTTT
cdr3_aa: CASSQDKWTDTGELFF

j_call: TRBJ2-7
d_call: TRBD1
v_call: TRBV4-2
clone_size: -
cdr3_nt: TGTGCCAGCGCCCCCGGGACAGGAGGTTACGAGCAGTACTTC
cdr3_aa: CASAPGTGGYEQYF

j_call: TRBJ1-1
d_call: -
v_call: TRBV15
clone_size: -
cdr3_nt: TGTGCCACCAGCAGAGAGGTGGGAGGCACTGAAGCTTTCTTT
cdr3_aa: CATSREVGGTEAFF

j_call: TRBJ2-7
d_call: -
v_call: TRBV7-2
clone_size: -
cdr3_nt: TGTGCCAGCAGCTCGGTCGGAGCCTACGAGCAGTACTTC
cdr3_aa: CASSSVGAYEQYF

j_call: TRBJ2-1
d_call: -
v_call: TRBV4-3
clone_size: -
cdr3_nt: TGCGCCAGCAGCCAAGCAACCACTGATACCTACAATGAGCAGTTCTTC
cdr3_aa: CASSQATTDTYNEQFF

j_call: TRBJ1-2
d_call: TRBD1
v_call: TRBV7-2
clone_size: -
cdr3_nt: TGTGCCAGCAGCTTAGGACAGGGGGTAAATGGCTACACCTTC
cdr3_aa: CASSLGQGVNGYTF

j_call: TRBJ2-2
d_call: -
v_call: TRBV5-1
clone_size: few
cdr3_nt: TGCGCCAGCAGCTCAGACATTGGATTGAACACCGGGGAGCTGTTTTTT
cdr3_aa: CASSSDIGLNTGELFF

j_call: TRBJ2-1
d_call: -
v_call: TRBV5-6
clone_size: few
cdr3_nt: TGTGCCAGCAGCTTGTTGGGTGGACAATCCTACAATGAGCAGTTCTTC
cdr3_aa: CASSLLGGQSYNEQFF

j_call: TRBJ2-5
d_call: TRBD2
v_call: TRBV7-9
clone_size: many
cdr3_nt: TGTGCCAGCAGCCCAAGTGGGACTAGCGCCGGAGACCAGTACTTC
cdr3_aa: CASSPSGTSAGDQYF

j_call: TRBJ2-3
d_call: TRBD2
v_call: TRBV18
clone_size: -
cdr3_nt: TGTGCCAGCTCACGAGCGGGAGTCATCTCGGGAGATACGCAGTATTTT
cdr3_aa: CASSRAGVISGDTQYF

j_call: TRBJ1-2
d_call: TRBD1
v_call: TRBV5-1
clone_size: -
cdr3_nt: TGCGCCAGCAGACCTGCACCGGACAGGGGGGATGATGGCTACACCTTC
cdr3_aa: CASRPAPDRGDDGYTF

j_call: TRBJ2-3
d_call: TRBD2
v_call: TRBV5-1
clone_size: many
cdr3_nt: TGCGCCAGCAGCGTCGGCGGGGGGTCCGATACGCAGTATTTT
cdr3_aa: CASSVGGGSDTQYF

j_call: TRBJ1-6
d_call: -
v_call: TRBV6-4
clone_size: -
cdr3_nt: TGTGCCAGCAGCAACCGAAATCAGGCTGGGAATTCACCCCTCCACTTT
cdr3_aa: CASSNRNQAGNSPLHF

j_call: TRBJ2-1
d_call: -
v_call: TRBV5-1
clone_size: -
cdr3_nt: TGCGCCAGCAGTCGAGGAGGGGGCTCCTACAATGAGCAGTTCTTC
cdr3_aa: CASSRGGGSYNEQFF

j_call: TRBJ2-7
d_call: TRBD2
v_call: TRBV6-5
clone_size: many
cdr3_nt: TGTGCCAGCAGTTCCACCTCGAGGCGAGCGGGAGTGGGATACGAGCAGTACTTC
cdr3_aa: CASSSTSRRAGVGYEQYF

j_call: TRBJ2-5
d_call: -
v_call: TRBV29-1
clone_size: -
cdr3_nt: TGCAGCGTTGATGGGAGCTTGGGGAGAGGAAAAGAGACCCAGTACTTC
cdr3_aa: CSVDGSLGRGKETQYF

j_call: TRBJ1-2
d_call: -
v_call: TRBV5-1
clone_size: -
cdr3_nt: TGCGCCAGCAGCTTAGCCGGACAGACCGACTATGGCTACACCTTC
cdr3_aa: CASSLAGQTDYGYTF

j_call: TRBJ2-3
d_call: -
v_call: TRBV20-1
clone_size: -
cdr3_nt: TGCAGTGCTGTCCTAACCTTTGGGAAGACAGATACGCAGTATTTT
cdr3_aa: CSAVLTFGKTDTQYF

j_call: TRBJ1-1
d_call: -
v_call: TRBV5-6
clone_size: -
cdr3_nt: TGTGCCAGCACCCCGGACAGAAAGAACACTGAAGCTTTCTTT
cdr3_aa: CASTPDRKNTEAFF

j_call: TRBJ2-3
d_call: -
v_call: TRBV20-1
clone_size: -
cdr3_nt: TGCAGTGCGATCAAGACTAGTGGCACAGATACGCAGTATTTT
cdr3_aa: CSAIKTSGTDTQYF

j_call: TRBJ2-1
d_call: -
v_call: TRBV11-2
clone_size: -
cdr3_nt: TGTGCCAGCAGCTTAGGGTGGGAATCTAACAATGAGCAGTTCTTC
cdr3_aa: CASSLGWESNNEQFF

j_call: TRBJ2-1
d_call: TRBD1
v_call: TRBV18
clone_size: -
cdr3_nt: TGTGCCAGCTCACCACCGGAGACAGGGGGTAATGAGCAGTTCTTC
cdr3_aa: CASSPPETGGNEQFF

j_call: TRBJ2-1
d_call: -
v_call: TRBV7-8
clone_size: few
cdr3_nt: TGTGCCAGCAGCTTAGCGGGCGGAGGCCACAATGAGCAGTTCTTC
cdr3_aa: CASSLAGGGHNEQFF

j_call: TRBJ1-4
d_call: -
v_call: TRBV27
clone_size: few
cdr3_nt: TGTGCCAGCAGTTACAGTATAGGGGAAAAACTGTTTTTT
cdr3_aa: CASSYSIGEKLFF

j_call: TRBJ2-7
d_call: -
v_call: TRBV20-1
clone_size: -
cdr3_nt: TGCAGTGCTGGGTCAGATGGCTACGAGCAGTACTTC
cdr3_aa: CSAGSDGYEQYF

j_call: TRBJ2-7
d_call: -
v_call: TRBV6-2/TRBV6-3
clone_size: -
cdr3_nt: TGTGCCAGCAGTTACAGGGTGGGCTACGAGCAGTACTTC
cdr3_aa: CASSYRVGYEQYF

j_call: TRBJ2-2
d_call: TRBD1
v_call: TRBV20-1
clone_size: -
cdr3_nt: TGCAGTGCAACGACAGGGGTAGACGGGGAGCTGTTTTTT
cdr3_aa: CSATTGVDGELFF

j_call: TRBJ2-7
d_call: TRBD2
v_call: TRBV4-1
clone_size: few
cdr3_nt: TGCGCCAGCAGCAACGGGACTATTTCCTACGAGCAGTACTTC
cdr3_aa: CASSNGTISYEQYF

j_call: TRBJ2-2
d_call: TRBD1
v_call: TRBV9
clone_size: -
cdr3_nt: TGTGCCAGCAATATAGGGGACAGGAACACCGGGGAGCTGTTTTTT
cdr3_aa: CASNIGDRNTGELFF

j_call: TRBJ2-2
d_call: -
v_call: TRBV9
clone_size: few
cdr3_nt: TGTGCCAGCAGCGTAACGTCTGGGGAGCTGTTTTTT
cdr3_aa: CASSVTSGELFF

j_call: TRBJ2-2
d_call: TRBD1
v_call: TRBV12-3/TRBV12-4
clone_size: -
cdr3_nt: TGTGCCCGCAGTTGGTGGACAGGGGATGTGGGGAACACCGGGGAGCTGTTTTTT
cdr3_aa: CARSWWTGDVGNTGELFF

j_call: TRBJ1-5
d_call: TRBD1
v_call: TRBV6-2/TRBV6-3
clone_size: -
cdr3_nt: TGTGCCAGCAGTTACGGGACAGGGGGCTCCAATCAGCCCCAGCATTTT
cdr3_aa: CASSYGTGGSNQPQHF

j_call: TRBJ2-5
d_call: TRBD2
v_call: TRBV12-3/TRBV12-4
clone_size: many
cdr3_nt: TGTGCCAGCAGCCCGGGACTAGCTTCCCCGACCCAGTACTTC
cdr3_aa: CASSPGLASPTQYF

j_call: TRBJ2-7
d_call: TRBD1
v_call: TRBV20-1
clone_size: few
cdr3_nt: TGCAGTGCTCAAAGGGACAGGGGGAACGAGCAGTACTTC
cdr3_aa: CSAQRDRGNEQYF

j_call: TRBJ2-5
d_call: -
v_call: TRBV10-2
clone_size: many
cdr3_nt: TGCGCCAGCAGTGAGTCGGGTCGACCCCAAGAGACCCAGTACTTC
cdr3_aa: CASSESGRPQETQYF

j_call: TRBJ2-3
d_call: TRBD2
v_call: TRBV2
clone_size: -
cdr3_nt: TGTGCCAGCAGTGGTGGCGGGAGAGAAAATACGCAGTATTTT
cdr3_aa: CASSGGGRENTQYF

j_call: TRBJ1-5
d_call: -
v_call: TRBV2
clone_size: -
cdr3_nt: TGTGCCAGCAGGGAAATCAGGGATCAGCCCCAGCATTTT
cdr3_aa: CASREIRDQPQHF

j_call: TRBJ2-2
d_call: -
v_call: TRBV12-3/TRBV12-4
clone_size: -
cdr3_nt: TGTGCCAGCAGTTTTTCCCGACAGGACAACACCGGGGAGCTGTTTTTT
cdr3_aa: CASSFSRQDNTGELFF

j_call: TRBJ2-3
d_call: TRBD2
v_call: TRBV29-1
clone_size: -
cdr3_nt: TGCAGCGTAATAGCGGGAGGGGATACGCAGTATTTT
cdr3_aa: CSVIAGGDTQYF

j_call: TRBJ2-3
d_call: TRBD2
v_call: TRBV5-1
clone_size: -
cdr3_nt: TGCGCCAGCAGCTTGGGGACCAAGGGGCGTACTAGCGAAATAGGCACAGATACGCAGTATTTT
cdr3_aa: CASSLGTKGRTSEIGTDTQYF

j_call: TRBJ1-6
d_call: -
v_call: TRBV28
clone_size: -
cdr3_nt: TGTGCCAGCAGTTCCCACCTTAAGGAATCACCCCTCCACTTT
cdr3_aa: CASSSHLKESPLHF

j_call: TRBJ2-7
d_call: TRBD1
v_call: TRBV29-1
clone_size: few
cdr3_nt: TGCAGCGTTTGGGACAGGATCGACGAGCAGTACTTC
cdr3_aa: CSVWDRIDEQYF

j_call: TRBJ2-1
d_call: -
v_call: TRBV3-1
clone_size: few
cdr3_nt: TGTGCCAGCAGCCAGGTCCCTTACTACAATGAGCAGTTCTTC
cdr3_aa: CASSQVPYYNEQFF

j_call: TRBJ2-1
d_call: TRBD2
v_call: TRBV4-2
clone_size: -
cdr3_nt: TGTGCCAGCAGCCCCCCCTTACTAGCGGGAGCCCTATTACCGGACAATGAGCAGTTCTTC
cdr3_aa: CASSPPLLAGALLPDNEQFF

j_call: TRBJ2-3
d_call: -
v_call: TRBV15
clone_size: -
cdr3_nt: TGTGCCACCAGCAGAGAAGAAGCGGTGTCTAGCACAGATACGCAGTATTTT
cdr3_aa: CATSREEAVSSTDTQYF

j_call: TRBJ2-1
d_call: -
v_call: TRBV4-3
clone_size: few
cdr3_nt: TGCGCCAGCAGCCAACCCCGCGGCGACAGTGAGCAGTTCTTC
cdr3_aa: CASSQPRGDSEQFF

j_call: TRBJ2-7
d_call: -
v_call: TRBV5-1
clone_size: -
cdr3_nt: TGCGCCAGCAGCCCCAGTGAGGGGCGTTACGAGCAGTACTTC
cdr3_aa: CASSPSEGRYEQYF

j_call: TRBJ2-6
d_call: -
v_call: TRBV5-1
clone_size: few
cdr3_nt: TGCGCCAGCAGCGCCCCGACAGGTCTCTCTGGGGCCAACGTCCTGACTTTC
cdr3_aa: CASSAPTGLSGANVLTF

j_call: TRBJ2-7
d_call: -
v_call: TRBV14
clone_size: many
cdr3_nt: TGTGCCAGCAGCTTCCGGGGCCAATTTGAGCAGTACTTC
cdr3_aa: CASSFRGQFEQYF

j_call: TRBJ2-2
d_call: TRBD1
v_call: TRBV20-1
clone_size: -
cdr3_nt: TGCAGTGCTCCGAACAGGGGGCGGACCACCGGGGAGCTGTTTTTT
cdr3_aa: CSAPNRGRTTGELFF

j_call: TRBJ2-3
d_call: TRBD1
v_call: TRBV6-4
clone_size: -
cdr3_nt: TGTGCCTCCGACAGGGAGAGTGGAACGCAGTATTTT
cdr3_aa: CASDRESGTQYF

j_call: TRBJ2-3
d_call: -
v_call: TRBV7-9
clone_size: many
cdr3_nt: TGTGCCAGCAGCCTGCCTGTGACAGATACGCAGTATTTT
cdr3_aa: CASSLPVTDTQYF

j_call: TRBJ2-7
d_call: TRBD2
v_call: TRBV12-3/TRBV12-4
clone_size: few
cdr3_nt: TGTGCCAGCAGCTTTGGAAGACTAGCGACCGTCTACGAGCAGTACTTC
cdr3_aa: CASSFGRLATVYEQYF